The text below deals with one T cell receptor beta chain. The CDR3 is 16 residues long. Per germline, CDR1 SGDLS and CDR2 YYNGEE. J gave up 3 bases and V 6 bases, and 14 bases lay outside the gene matches. The table came from immunoSEQ multiplex PCR; TCRdb's copy has only in-frame clones and leaves some out. Of some 150,000 clones listed, around nine tenths are singletons. This sample is drawn from a study of T cell responses to AZD1222 COVID-19 vaccine. This chain joins TRBV9 and TRBJ2-5; 7 bases match TRBD2. The source is an adult in good health. The material was peripheral blood, obtained on day 0 of AZD1222 vaccination. This CDR3 reads CASTRLVGLAEETQYF. Written as DNA, the CDR3 is TGTGCCAGCACACGTCTGGTTGGGCTAGCGGAAGAGACCCAGTACTTC.